One sample yielded the 29 T cell receptor beta chains listed below, sequenced in a study of T cell changes during pregnancy in multiple sclerosis. TCRdb keeps only in-frame clones here, not all; method: immunoSEQ multiplex PCR. Among some 100,000 clones, about 92% were seen once, and the ten largest hold around 1.2%. This specimen consisted of peripheral blood, obtained in the second trimester of pregnancy. Source of these receptors: a female donor with multiple sclerosis, enrolled in a pregnancy study.

This clone was observed a few times. J is TRBJ1-2 and V is TRBV2; a possible D gene is TRBD1 (5 bases). CDR3 length: 13 residues. CDR1 is SNHLY, CDR2 FYNNEI, per germline. The ends were cut back, 5 bases at V and 1 base at J, with 8 bases in the middle. Here the CDR3 DNA reads TGTGCCAGCAGTAGACAGCTTAACTATGGCTACACCTTC. Translating it yields CASSRQLNYGYTF.

This clone was counted once. The chain employs TRBV29-1 and TRBJ2-1; possibly TRBD2 for D (5 bases). The CDR3 contains 13 residues. V lost 8 bases, J lost 6 bases, and 17 bases lay in between. Germline CDR1 SQVTM, CDR2 ANQGSEA. CDR3 region: CSSREGASNEQFF. CDR3 sequence (DNA): TGCAGCTCCCGAGAGGGAGCTAGCAATGAGCAGTTCTTC.

The CDR3 reads CASSLDRGAFF. The CDR3 DNA reads TGTGCCAGCAGCTTAGATCGAGGAGCTTTCTTT. The chain employs TRBV11-2 and TRBJ1-1; D unclear. The CDR3 covers 11 residues. The germline V gene encodes CDR1 SGHAT and CDR2 FQNNGV. The germline V and J ends were trimmed by 0 bases and 10 bases, with 6 bases remaining between them.

The V call is TRBV9, the J call TRBJ2-1, with 8 bases that match TRBD2. The CDR3 length is 15 residues. Germline loops: CDR1 SGDLS, CDR2 YYNGEE. V dropped 5 bases and J dropped 0; count of bases not matched to a gene: 4. The CDR3 DNA is TGTGCCAGCAGTCTACTAGCGGACTCCTACAATGAGCAGTTCTTC. Translating it yields CASSLLADSYNEQFF.

This clone was picked up one time. The chain couples TRBV28 to TRBJ2-7; 8 nucleotides line up with TRBD1. This CDR3 contains 14 residues. Per germline, CDR1 MDHEN and CDR2 SYDVKM. V lost 5 bases, J lost 2 bases, and 5 bases stayed unmatched. The CDR3 is CASSGQGGPYEQYF. Written as DNA, the CDR3 is TGTGCCAGCAGTGGACAGGGAGGACCCTACGAGCAGTACTTC.

The rearrangement joins TRBV28 to TRBJ1-2; TRBD1 agrees at 7 bases. From germline, CDR1 is MDHEN and CDR2 SYDVKM. Trimming removed 7 bases from V and 4 bases from J; junction bases left unmatched: 6. The length of the CDR3 is 13 residues. CDR3 coding DNA: TGTGCCAGCATTCCGGGACAGCTCTATGGCTACACCTTC. Translation: CASIPGQLYGYTF.

V usage is TRBV28 and J usage is TRBJ2-6, with D possibly TRBD1 on 6 matching bases. The germline CDR1 and CDR2 sequences are MDHEN and SYDVKM. The V end was cut by 6 bases, the J end by 4 bases, with 13 bases between. This CDR3 contains 15 residues. CDR3 coding DNA: TGTGCCAGCAGATCAGGGGTCGGCGGGGCCAACGTCCTGACTTTC. Translation gives CASRSGVGGANVLTF.

The V call is TRBV6-1, the J call TRBJ1-1; D not certain. The germline gives CDR1 MNHNS, CDR2 SASEGT. Trimming left V 3 bases short and J 0 bases short, with 8 bases between. The CDR3 is 14 amino acids. CDR3 sequence reads: CASSDYFMNTEAFF. The DNA for the CDR3 is TGTGCCAGCAGTGATTACTTCATGAACACTGAAGCTTTCTTT.

J is TRBJ1-1 and V is TRBV30; TRBD1 matches 11 bases. Losses at the gene ends were 5 bases for V and 6 bases for J; bases not matched to a gene: 8. This CDR3 contains 14 residues. In germline, CDR1 is GTSNPN, CDR2 SVGIG (reference sequence). CDR3 nucleotides: TGTGCCTGGTCTCGGGACAGGGGGAAACCTGAAGCTTTCTTT. Protein sequence: CAWSRDRGKPEAFF.

The chain combines TRBV5-6 with TRBJ1-2; 10 positions agree with TRBD1. This CDR3 is 14 amino acids long. Trimming cost V 0 bases and J 7 bases; bases outside gene matches: 3. Germline CDR1 reads SGHDT; CDR2 reads YYEEEE. The CDR3 spells CASSLGRTGGGYTF. Written as DNA, the CDR3 is TGTGCCAGCAGCTTGGGACGGACAGGGGGTGGCTACACCTTC.

The chain joins TRBV5-4 to TRBJ2-5; TRBD1 aligns across 7 bases. The V and J ends lost 0 bases and 5 bases, in that order; junction bases with no gene match: 4. The germline V gene has CDR1 SGHNT and CDR2 YYREEE (reference sequence). The CDR3 covers 14 residues. CDR3 nucleotides: TGTGCCAGCAGCTTGGGAGCACAGGGGGAGACCCAGTACTTC. This codes for CASSLGAQGETQYF. Full variable domain (rest looked up from reference TRBV5-4 and TRBJ2-5): ETGVTQSPTHLIKTRGQQVTLRCSSQSGHNTVSWYQQALGQGPQFIFQYYREEENGRGNFPPRFSGLQFPNYSSELNVNALELDDSALYLCASSLGAQGETQYFGPGTRLLVL.

The gene calls are TRBV6-5 and TRBJ1-4; D remains ambiguous. CDR3 size: 15 residues. The germline V gene encodes CDR1 MNHEY and CDR2 SVGAGI. Trimming pared 5 bases from V and 8 bases from J, leaving 18 bases between. The CDR3 coding sequence is TGTGCCAGCAGTCCGTTTCTACCCCCGGTGGAAAAACTGTTTTTT. It encodes CASSPFLPPVEKLFF.

The rearrangement links TRBV7-2 to TRBJ2-1, with TRBD2 matching over 9 bases. The CDR3 has 16 amino acids. Trimming cost V 4 bases and J 7 bases; bases outside gene matches: 11. CDR1 SGHTA and CDR2 FQGNSA come from the germline V gene. The CDR3 region is CASSSQSGGPLNEQFF. CDR3 DNA sequence: TGTGCCAGCAGCTCACAGAGCGGGGGGCCCCTGAATGAGCAGTTCTTC.

This chain joins TRBV28 and TRBJ1-5, with a tentative D call TRBD1 (6 bases). CDR1 and CDR2 (germline): MDHEN, SYDVKM. V lost 1 base to trimming and J lost 3 bases, with 13 bases between them. CDR3 size: 16 residues. CDR3 bases: TGTGCCAGCAGTTTATACCGGGGGGCCTTCAATCAGCCCCAGCATTTT. Residues: CASSLYRGAFNQPQHF.

The chain uses TRBV19 and TRBJ1-5; D is possibly TRBD1 (6 bases). Per germline, CDR1 LNHDA and CDR2 SQIVND (reference sequence). This CDR3 is 14 amino acids long. The V gene lost 7 bases and the J gene lost 5 bases, with 15 bases spanning the gap. The CDR3 coding sequence is TGTGCCAGTACCCCGTGGAGGACAGATCAGCCCCAGCATTTT. This gives the protein CASTPWRTDQPQHF.

The rearrangement links TRBV30 to TRBJ1-4, with 8 bases fitting TRBD1. Germline V lookup: CDR1 GTSNPN, CDR2 SVGIG (reference sequence). The V segment lost 2 bases and the J segment 8 bases; nucleotides outside the gene matches: 7. CDR3 size: 14 residues. The CDR3 loop reads CAWSRDRGREKLFF. CDR3 DNA sequence: TGTGCCTGGAGTCGTGACAGGGGAAGGGAAAAACTGTTTTTT.

The chain recombines TRBV10-3 with TRBJ2-7; the match to TRBD1 covers 9 bases. V shed 5 bases and J 4 bases; nucleotides not matched to a gene: 12. CDR3 length: 16 residues. Looked up from germline, CDR1 is ENHRY and CDR2 is SYGVKD. Written as DNA, the CDR3 is TGTGCCATCAGTCCCAGTGGAAGGACAGGGGTGTACGAGCAGTACTTC. It translates to CAISPSGRTGVYEQYF.

The chain links TRBV2 to TRBJ1-4; 7 bases fit TRBD1. The J segment lost 3 bases and the V segment lost 6 bases, leaving 4 bases of the junction unmatched. The germline V gene encodes CDR1 SNHLY and CDR2 FYNNEI. This CDR3 spans 14 amino acids. The DNA of the CDR3 is TGTGCCAGCAGAGCAGGGGGGTCTAATGAAAAACTGTTTTTT. Protein sequence: CASRAGGSNEKLFF.

Regarding this clone: Its ends do not fully match the called genes, so a read error is possible. The rearrangement links TRBV27 to TRBJ2-3, with D maybe TRBD1 (5 bases). CDR3 length: 13 amino acids. Per germline, CDR1 MNHEY and CDR2 SMNVEV (reference sequence). CDR3 amino acids: CASSLSGRGTQCF. In DNA, the CDR3 is TGTGCCAGCAGTTTATCCGGAAGGGGTACGCAGTGTTTT.

J is TRBJ2-7 and V is TRBV4-1, with 9 bases fitting TRBD1. The CDR3 sequence is 16 residues long. Germline-derived CDR1 and CDR2 are MGHRA and YSYEKL. Unmatched junction bases numbered 7, after V lost 4 bases and J lost 0 bases. The CDR3 sequence is CASSLAWGQGSYEQYF. The DNA for the CDR3 is TGCGCCAGCAGCCTAGCATGGGGACAGGGCTCCTACGAGCAGTACTTC.

This clone was detected a few times. This sequence joins TRBV5-1 and TRBJ2-7; tentatively, D is TRBD2 (6 bases). Germline-derived CDR1 and CDR2 are SGHRS and YFSETQ. This CDR3 has 14 residues. The V and J ends lost 0 bases and 1 base respectively, with 8 bases between them. In DNA form, the CDR3 reads TGCGCCAGCAGCTTGGCGCGGGGATCCTACGAGCAGTACTTC. Translating gives CASSLARGSYEQYF.

This chain links TRBV2 with TRBJ1-4; D may be TRBD1 (5 bases). V was cut by 4 bases and J by 3 bases, with 18 bases left in between. Per germline, CDR1 SNHLY and CDR2 FYNNEI. The CDR3 sequence is 17 residues long. For the CDR3, the DNA is TGTGCCAGCAGTGGAGGACGGTGGGGCGCGTCTAATGAAAAACTGTTTTTT. Residues: CASSGGRWGASNEKLFF. Combining the CDR3 with reference TRBV2 and TRBJ1-4 gives the whole variable domain EPEVTQTPSHQVTQMGQEVILRCVPISNHLYFYWYRQILGQKVEFLVSFYNNEISEKSEIFDDQFSVERPDGSNFTLKIRSTKLEDSAMYFCASSGGRWGASNEKLFFGSGTQLSVL.

The rearrangement uses TRBV28 and TRBJ2-1; 9 nucleotides line up with TRBD1. V shed 4 bases and J 2 bases; nucleotides not matched to a gene: 12. This CDR3 contains 18 residues. Germline CDR1 is MDHEN and CDR2 is SYDVKM. The CDR3 region is CASSSISMGQGPYNEQFF. The CDR3 coding sequence is TGTGCCAGCAGTTCCATTAGCATGGGACAGGGTCCCTACAATGAGCAGTTCTTC.

This chain joins TRBV29-1 and TRBJ2-7; 8 nucleotides align to TRBD2. This CDR3 is 12 amino acids long. CDR1 is SQVTM, CDR2 ANQGSEA, per germline. The V gene end was trimmed by 6 bases and the J gene end by 9 bases; junction bases not matched to a gene: 10. The CDR3 here is CSVREARGWQYF. The CDR3 DNA reads as TGCAGCGTGCGGGAGGCCCGGGGATGGCAGTACTTC.

J is TRBJ1-5 and V is TRBV6-1, with D tentatively TRBD1 (5 bases). The CDR3 contains 14 residues. Germline V gene lookup returns CDR1 MNHNS and CDR2 SASEGT. V gave up 2 bases and J gave up 7 bases, with 12 bases separating them. CDR3 in DNA: TGTGCCAGCAGTGAATCGGGGGTCGGGCAGCCCCAGCATTTT. Translating it yields CASSESGVGQPQHF.

This chain links TRBV27 with TRBJ1-1; possibly TRBD1 for D (5 bases). The V gene's germline CDR1 is MNHEY and CDR2 SMNVEV (reference sequence). The V end lost 0 bases, the J end lost 4 bases, and 12 bases lay between the germline ends. The CDR3 is 15 amino acids. The CDR3 DNA follows: TGTGCCAGCAGTTTATCTGGGGGGAGAGGCACTGAAGCTTTCTTT. This encodes CASSLSGGRGTEAFF.

The chain recombines TRBV5-8 with TRBJ2-7; TRBD2 aligns across 7 bases. V gave up 1 base and J gave up 0 bases; unmatched junction bases: 10. Germline values: CDR1 SGHTS, CDR2 YDEGEE. The CDR3 length is 17 residues. The CDR3 sequence is CASSLRRGTMSSYEQYF. For the CDR3, the DNA is TGTGCCAGCAGCTTGAGGCGAGGGACTATGAGCTCCTACGAGCAGTACTTC.

The gene calls are TRBV19 and TRBJ1-6; D unclear. The CDR3 totals 13 residues. Germline V CDR1 and CDR2: LNHDA, SQIVND (reference sequence). Trimming took 3 bases from V and 7 from J, leaving 7 bases between them. The CDR3 DNA reads as TGTGCCAGTAGTATGTTTGCGAATTCACCCCTCCACTTT. This encodes CASSMFANSPLHF.

This chain connects TRBV7-2 to TRBJ1-2; 9 bases align to TRBD1. CDR3 size: 15 residues. Per germline, CDR1 SGHTA and CDR2 FQGNSA. The V gene end was trimmed by 1 base and the J gene end by 4 bases; junction bases not matched to a gene: 4. The CDR3 DNA follows: TGTGCCAGCAGCTTAGTGAGACAGGGGGGCTATGGCTACACCTTC. This sequence encodes CASSLVRQGGYGYTF.